The 18 T cell receptor beta chains in this list originate from one sample, sequenced in a study of T cell responses to AZD1222 COVID-19 vaccine. Assay used: immunoSEQ multiplex PCR; TCRdb lists only in-frame clones, some missing. Of tens of thousands of clones in the sample, under 95% are singletons; the top ten hold more than 25%. This sample comprised peripheral blood, obtained 28 days after the second AZD1222 dose. Every receptor here comes from an adult who received the AZD1222 COVID-19 vaccine.

The chain links TRBV7-9 to TRBJ2-5, with a weak D call TRBD1 (6 bases). Germline V CDR1 and CDR2: SEHNR, FQNEAQ (reference sequence). The CDR3 covers 13 residues. V lost 5 bases and J lost 5, with 12 bases in between. The CDR3 reads CASSVDQGETQYF. The CDR3 region has the DNA TGTGCCAGCAGCGTCGACCAGGGGGAGACCCAGTACTTC.

Of note for this clone: Different DNA sequences within this sample yield the same CDR3. The chain uses TRBV5-1 and TRBJ1-4; 7 bases are shared with TRBD1. The junction had 3 bases not matched to a gene; V was cut back by 4 bases and J by 0 bases. Germline V gene sequence: CDR1 SGHRS, CDR2 YFSETQ. CDR3 length: 15 residues. Here the CDR3 reads CASSLTGATNEKLFF. Here the CDR3 DNA reads TGCGCCAGCAGCCTAACAGGGGCAACTAATGAAAAACTGTTTTTT. The entire variable domain, with the rest obtained from reference TRBV5-1 and TRBJ1-4, is as follows: KAGVTQTPRYLIKTRGQQVTLSCSPISGHRSVSWYQQTPGQGLQFLFEYFSETQRNKGNFPGRFSGRQFSNSRSEMNVSTLELGDSALYLCASSLTGATNEKLFFGSGTQLSVL.

The rearrangement links TRBV24-1 to TRBJ2-1, with 7 positions matching TRBD2. The CDR3 extends over 13 amino acids. V trimming: 10 bases; J trimming: 2 bases; junction bases outside the gene matches: 4. Germline V gene lookup returns CDR1 KGHDR and CDR2 SFDVKD. The CDR3 spells CATAGVAYNEQFF. In nucleotides, the CDR3 is TGTGCCACGGCGGGGGTCGCCTACAATGAGCAGTTCTTC.

The chain has TRBV19 and TRBJ1-5; D is uncertain. V was clipped by 2 bases and J by 2 bases, with 28 bases between them. The germline CDR1 and CDR2 sequences are LNHDA and SQIVND (reference sequence). CDR3 length: 21 amino acids. CDR3 amino acids: CASSITFRQSLKYGGNQPQHF. In DNA, the CDR3 is TGTGCCAGTAGTATAACTTTTCGTCAGTCTCTGAAGTACGGTGGCAATCAGCCCCAGCATTTT.

V is TRBV9 and J is TRBJ2-3, with TRBD2 as a possible D gene (5 bases). The CDR3 is 16 amino acids. V was trimmed by 4 bases and J by 5 bases, leaving 20 bases between them. Germline lookup yields CDR1 SGDLS and CDR2 YYNGEE. The CDR3 protein is CASSPNPGDRRDTQYF. As DNA, the CDR3 is TGTGCCAGCAGCCCTAATCCCGGGGATAGAAGAGATACGCAGTATTTT.

The chain carries TRBV28 and TRBJ1-2; D remains unclear. Germline CDR1 MDHEN, CDR2 SYDVKM. Trimming took 2 bases from V and 6 from J, leaving 7 bases between them. The CDR3 length is 12 residues. The CDR3 region has the DNA TGTGCCAGCAGTTTACTCGGTGATGGCTACACCTTC. The encoded protein is CASSLLGDGYTF.

The CDR3 DNA is TGTGCCAGCAGCATGGCGCAGGGCCCCCAAGAGACCCAGTACTTC. Translated: CASSMAQGPQETQYF. The genes are TRBV5-4 and TRBJ2-5, with D tentatively TRBD1 (5 bases). The V gene lost 4 bases and the J gene lost 1 base, with 14 bases spanning the gap. This CDR3 comprises 15 residues. Germline CDR1 reads SGHNT; CDR2 reads YYREEE (reference sequence).

This sequence joins TRBV27 and TRBJ2-6; D is ambiguous. The V end lost 2 bases, the J end lost 2 bases, and 7 bases lay between the germline ends. The CDR3 covers 15 residues. Germline-derived CDR1 and CDR2 are MNHEY and SMNVEV (reference sequence). CDR3 DNA: TGTGCCAGCAGTTTAAAGTGGGCTGGGGCCAACGTCCTGACTTTC. This encodes CASSLKWAGANVLTF.

V gene TRBV28 combines with J gene TRBJ2-7; D may be TRBD1 (5 bases). V lost 6 bases and J lost 5, with 11 bases in between. The CDR3 is 12 amino acids. Germline V gene sequence: CDR1 MDHEN, CDR2 SYDVKM. CDR3 residues: CASSVQGDEQYF. The CDR3 nucleotides are TGTGCCAGCAGCGTCCAGGGTGACGAGCAGTACTTC. The whole variable domain, remainder taken from reference TRBV28 and TRBJ2-7, is DVKVTQSSRYLVKRTGEKVFLECVQDMDHENMFWYRQDPGLGLRLIYFSYDVKMKEKGDIPEGYSVSREKKERFSLILESASTNQTSMYLCASSVQGDEQYFGPGTRLTVT.

V and J are TRBV19 and TRBJ2-2; the match to TRBD1 covers 8 bases. Germline CDR1 reads LNHDA; CDR2 reads SQIVND (reference sequence). The CDR3 runs 15 residues. V trimming: 3 bases; J trimming: 7 bases; junction bases outside the gene matches: 7. The CDR3 here is CASSISQGAGGELFF. CDR3 nucleotides: TGTGCCAGTAGTATTAGCCAGGGGGCGGGCGGGGAGCTGTTTTTT. Combining the CDR3 with reference TRBV19 and TRBJ2-2 gives the whole variable domain DGGITQSPKYLFRKEGQNVTLSCEQNLNHDAMYWYRQDPGQGLRLIYYSQIVNDFQKGDIAEGYSVSREKKESFPLTVTSAQKNPTAFYLCASSISQGAGGELFFGEGSRLTVL.

The chain combines TRBV7-2 with TRBJ2-1, with 10 bases identical to TRBD1. CDR1 SGHTA and CDR2 FQGNSA come from the germline V gene. J lost 7 bases, V lost 5 bases, and 8 bases had no gene match. The CDR3 loop spans 15 amino acids. In DNA, the CDR3 is TGTGCCAGCAGCCTACCGGGACAGGGGTCGAATGAGCAGTTCTTC. Its translation: CASSLPGQGSNEQFF.

The chain recombines TRBV18 with TRBJ2-7; D remains unclear. CDR1 KGHSH and CDR2 LQKENI come from the germline V gene. The length of the CDR3 is 14 residues. Trimming took off 0 bases at V and 0 bases at J, with 6 bases between the two ends. CDR3 in DNA: TGTGCCAGCTCACCACCCGTCCTCTCCTACGAGCAGTACTTC. As protein: CASSPPVLSYEQYF.

The chain joins TRBV27 to TRBJ1-2; possibly TRBD1 for D (5 bases). CDR1 and CDR2 from the germline V gene are MNHEY and SMNVEV (reference sequence). This CDR3 has 15 amino acids. Trimming cost V 5 bases and J 6 bases, with 19 bases left between them. CDR3 bases: TGTGCCAGCAGTCCTCCGGGACGACAGCTGGATGGCTACACCTTC. Translating gives CASSPPGRQLDGYTF.

The chain joins TRBV28 to TRBJ2-3, with 15 bases that match TRBD2. This CDR3 spans 15 amino acids. CDR1 MDHEN and CDR2 SYDVKM come from the germline V gene. The V segment lost 9 bases and the J segment 5 bases; nucleotides outside the gene matches: 6. CDR3 nucleotide sequence: TGTGCCAGTGGGACTAGCGGGAGGAAGGGAGATACGCAGTATTTT. This translates into CASGTSGRKGDTQYF.

The rearrangement links TRBV7-2 to TRBJ2-1, with D maybe TRBD1 (6 bases). The germline V gene has CDR1 SGHTA and CDR2 FQGNSA. Trimming left V 1 base short and J 10 bases short, with 14 bases between. The CDR3 has 14 residues. CDR3 nucleotide sequence: TGTGCCAGCAGCTTAGGGACAGTACAAGGGGAGCAGTTCTTC. It codes for CASSLGTVQGEQFF.

The chain uses TRBV6-2 or TRBV6-3 and TRBJ2-4, with 8 bases fitting TRBD2. The CDR3 sequence is 19 residues long. Looked up from germline, CDR1 is MNHEY and CDR2 is SVGEGT. Trimming took 0 bases from V and 0 from J; bases not matched to a gene: 10. CDR3 amino acids: CASSYSTGLDSLAKNIQYF. The CDR3 nucleotides are TGTGCCAGCAGTTACTCGACGGGACTAGATTCACTAGCCAAAAACATTCAGTACTTC.

The chain employs TRBV27 and TRBJ1-5; 7 nucleotides align to TRBD1. V dropped 5 bases and J dropped 0; count of bases not matched to a gene: 10. The length of the CDR3 is 17 residues. CDR1 MNHEY and CDR2 SMNVEV come from the germline V gene (reference sequence). In DNA, the CDR3 is TGTGCCAGCAGTCTGTATGGGACAGCAAATAGCAATCAGCCCCAGCATTTT. Translating gives CASSLYGTANSNQPQHF.

The rearrangement links TRBV5-1 to TRBJ2-7; TRBD2 aligns across 9 bases. Germline trimming cut 1 base from V and 1 base from J; bases unmatched to any gene: 3. This CDR3 has 15 residues. The V gene's germline CDR1 is SGHRS and CDR2 YFSETQ. For the CDR3, the DNA is TGCGCCAGCAGCTTGTTTAGCGGGAGTTCCTACGAGCAGTACTTC. It specifies CASSLFSGSSYEQYF.